This T cell receptor beta chain was observed in a study of OX40 agonist ivuxolimab in advanced cancers. On the study more broadly: Past anti-PD-1, anti-PD-L1 or anti-CTLA-4 therapy was accepted, and 40% had received some. Findings of the study overall: Researchers report that CD8+ T cells had, on average, more expanded clones than CD4+.

Clones were sequenced by immunoSEQ multiplex PCR, and TCRdb holds only the in-frame ones, with some missing. Of about 20,000 clones in the sample, approximately 79% were seen once. The sample holds one count of this clone. Its antigen is undetermined. The V gene's germline CDR1 is SEHNR and CDR2 FQNEAQ (reference sequence). The CDR3 runs 14 residues. V lost 2 bases and J lost 7, with 12 bases in between. This TCR was sampled from an adult with an advanced solid tumor such as melanoma, head and neck, liver or kidney cancer. The chain has TRBV7-9 and TRBJ2-1; D ambiguous. Sample: CD4+ or CD8+ T cells sorted from blood, taken in a trial of the OX40 agonist ivuxolimab. The CDR3 DNA sequence: TGTGCCAGCAGCTTACAGTTTTTTGAGAATGAGCAGTTCTTC. This codes for CASSLQFFENEQFF.